This T cell receptor beta chain was identified during a study of CD8 T cells in ankylosing spondylitis. Findings of the study overall: Ankylosing spondylitis blood appeared to be characterized by a TCR beta motif of 8 or 9 highly homologous variants.

CDR1 SEHNR and CDR2 FQNEAQ come from the germline V gene (reference sequence). J gave up 3 bases and V 5 bases, and 7 bases lay outside the gene matches. The CDR3 loop spans 14 amino acids. There are a few counts of this clonotype. Its matching antigen is unknown. It was by quantitative 5'-RACE with molecular barcodes that TCR beta libraries were made. TCRdb processed the 5' RACE reads anew with MiXCR; each CDR3 protein has one entry. This sample has about 400,000 distinct CDR3 sequences, with around 22% found just once. The J gene is TRBJ2-7, the V gene TRBV7-9; 7 nucleotides line up with TRBD1. The sequenced sample consisted of blood, either unsorted or a sorted T cell fraction (not recorded which). The TCR originated in a male donor with ankylosing spondylitis. The CDR3 loop reads CASSTGTEVYEQYF. The CDR3 DNA reads TGTGCCAGCAGCACCGGGACAGAGGTCTACGAGCAGTACTTC. Full variable domain (remainder filled in from reference TRBV7-9 and TRBJ2-7): DTGVSQNPRHKITKRGQNVTFRCDPISEHNRLYWYRQTLGQGPEFLTYFQNEAQLEKSRLLSDRFSAERPKGSFSTLEIQRTEQGDSAMYLCASSTGTEVYEQYFGPGTRLTVT.